Detailed here is one T cell receptor (beta chain). The data stem from a study of T cell responses to AZD1222 COVID-19 vaccine. Second-dose schedules of about 4 or about 12 weeks were combined. The table came from immunoSEQ multiplex PCR; TCRdb's copy has only in-frame clones and leaves some out. The sample records under 200,000 clones, approximately 90% being singletons. This CDR3 region has 14 residues. Germline V gives CDR1 SGHTA, CDR2 FQGNSA. The V segment lost 5 bases and the J segment 4 bases; nucleotides outside the gene matches: 7. The clonotype comes from an adult who received the AZD1222 COVID-19 vaccine. Sample: peripheral blood, taken 28 days after the second AZD1222 dose. The V call is TRBV7-2, the J call TRBJ1-1, with 7 bases fitting TRBD1. CDR3 protein: CASSLRQGTTEAFF. CDR3 coding DNA: TGTGCCAGCAGCCTCAGACAGGGAACCACTGAAGCTTTCTTT.